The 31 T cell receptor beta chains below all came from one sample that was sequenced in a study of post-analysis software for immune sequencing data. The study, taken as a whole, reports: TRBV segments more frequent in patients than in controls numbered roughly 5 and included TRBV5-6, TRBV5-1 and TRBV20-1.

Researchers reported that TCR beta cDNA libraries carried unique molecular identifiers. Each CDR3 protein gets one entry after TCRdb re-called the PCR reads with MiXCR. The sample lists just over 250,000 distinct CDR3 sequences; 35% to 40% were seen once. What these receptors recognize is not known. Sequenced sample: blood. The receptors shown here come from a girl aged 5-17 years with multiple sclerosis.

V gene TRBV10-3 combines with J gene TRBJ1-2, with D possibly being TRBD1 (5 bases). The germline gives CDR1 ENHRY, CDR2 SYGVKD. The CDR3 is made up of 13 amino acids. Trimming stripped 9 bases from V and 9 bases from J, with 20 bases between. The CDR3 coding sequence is TGTGCCATGAGGGACTTTATGTCTGGACGCTACACCTTC. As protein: CAMRDFMSGRYTF.

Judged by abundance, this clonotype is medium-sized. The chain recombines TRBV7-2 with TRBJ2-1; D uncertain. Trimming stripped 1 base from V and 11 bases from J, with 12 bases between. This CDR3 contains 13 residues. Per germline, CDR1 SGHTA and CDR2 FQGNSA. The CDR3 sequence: CASSLGKVGQQFF. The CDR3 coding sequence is TGTGCCAGCAGCTTAGGAAAGGTCGGCCAGCAGTTCTTC.

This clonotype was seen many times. CDR3 bases: TGTGCCAGCAGCTACACACGACTAGTTGAAGAGACCCAGTACTTC. Translated: CASSYTRLVEETQYF. The chain has TRBV5-5 and TRBJ2-5, with D possibly being TRBD2 (6 bases). CDR1 SGHKS and CDR2 YYEKEE come from the germline V gene (reference sequence). The CDR3 covers 15 residues. Trimming cost V 3 bases and J 3 bases, with 15 bases left between them. The entire variable domain, with the rest obtained from reference TRBV5-5 and TRBJ2-5, is as follows: DAGVTQSPTHLIKTRGQQVTLRCSPISGHKSVSWYQQVLGQGPQFIFQYYEKEERGRGNFPDRFSARQFPNYSSELNVNALLLGDSALYLCASSYTRLVEETQYFGPGTRLLVL.

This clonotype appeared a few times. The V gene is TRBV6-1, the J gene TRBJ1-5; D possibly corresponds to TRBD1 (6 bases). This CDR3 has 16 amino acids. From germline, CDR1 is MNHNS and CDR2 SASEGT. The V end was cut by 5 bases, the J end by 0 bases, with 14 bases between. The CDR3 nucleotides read TGTGCCAGCAGTCCTCGGGGGGGCTATAGCAATCAGCCCCAGCATTTT. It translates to CASSPRGGYSNQPQHF.

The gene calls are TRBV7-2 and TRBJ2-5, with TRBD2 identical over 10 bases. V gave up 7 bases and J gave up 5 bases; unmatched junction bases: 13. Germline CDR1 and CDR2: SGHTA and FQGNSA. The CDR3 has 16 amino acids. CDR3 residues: CASTLTSGWQGETQYF. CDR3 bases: TGTGCCAGCACCCTGACTAGCGGGTGGCAGGGGGAGACCCAGTACTTC.

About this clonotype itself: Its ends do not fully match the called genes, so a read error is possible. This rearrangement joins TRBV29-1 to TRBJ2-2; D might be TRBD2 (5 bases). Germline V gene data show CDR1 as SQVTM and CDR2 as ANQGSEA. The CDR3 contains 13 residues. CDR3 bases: TGCAGCCTTTCTGACGTGAACACCGGGGAGCGGTTTTTT. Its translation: CSLSDVNTGERFF.

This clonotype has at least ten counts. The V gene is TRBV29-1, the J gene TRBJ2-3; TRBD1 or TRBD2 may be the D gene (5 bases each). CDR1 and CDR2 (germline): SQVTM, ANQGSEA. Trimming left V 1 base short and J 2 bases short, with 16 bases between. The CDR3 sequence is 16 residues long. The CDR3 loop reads CSVEARGRAYTDTQYF. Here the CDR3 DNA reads TGCAGCGTTGAAGCTCGGGGCCGGGCATACACAGATACGCAGTATTTT.

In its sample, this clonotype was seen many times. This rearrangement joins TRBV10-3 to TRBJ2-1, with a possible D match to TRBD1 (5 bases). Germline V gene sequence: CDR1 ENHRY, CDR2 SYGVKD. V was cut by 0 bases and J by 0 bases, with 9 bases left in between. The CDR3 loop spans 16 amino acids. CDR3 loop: CAISESLDTSYNEQFF. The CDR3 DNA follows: TGTGCCATCAGTGAGTCGTTGGACACCTCCTACAATGAGCAGTTCTTC.

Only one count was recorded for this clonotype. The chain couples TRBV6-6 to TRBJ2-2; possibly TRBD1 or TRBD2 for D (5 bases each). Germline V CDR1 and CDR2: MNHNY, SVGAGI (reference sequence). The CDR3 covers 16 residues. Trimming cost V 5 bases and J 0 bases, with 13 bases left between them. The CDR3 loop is CASSPPGRPNTGELFF. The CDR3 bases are TGTGCCAGCAGTCCACCGGGACGACCGAACACCGGGGAGCTGTTTTTT.

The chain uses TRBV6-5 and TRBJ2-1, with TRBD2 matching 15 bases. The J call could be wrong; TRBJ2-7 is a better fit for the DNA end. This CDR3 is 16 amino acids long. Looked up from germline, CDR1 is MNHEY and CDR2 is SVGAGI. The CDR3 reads CASSPGTSGGYNEQYF. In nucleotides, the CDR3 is TGTGCCAGCAGCCCCGGGACTAGCGGGGGGTACAATGAGCAGTACTTC.

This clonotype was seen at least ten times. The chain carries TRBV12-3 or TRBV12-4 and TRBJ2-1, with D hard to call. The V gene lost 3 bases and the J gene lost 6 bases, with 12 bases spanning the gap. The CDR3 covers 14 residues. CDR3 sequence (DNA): TGTGCCAGCAGTTTCCTCACCGGGCCCAATGAGCAGTTCTTC. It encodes CASSFLTGPNEQFF.

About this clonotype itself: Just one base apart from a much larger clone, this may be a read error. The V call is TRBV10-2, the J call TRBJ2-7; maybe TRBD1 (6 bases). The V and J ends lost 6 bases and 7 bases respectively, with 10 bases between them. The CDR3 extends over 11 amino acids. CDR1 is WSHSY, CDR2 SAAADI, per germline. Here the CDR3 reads CASRDSLEQYF. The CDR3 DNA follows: TGCGCCAGCAGGGACAGCCTAGAGCAGTACTTC.

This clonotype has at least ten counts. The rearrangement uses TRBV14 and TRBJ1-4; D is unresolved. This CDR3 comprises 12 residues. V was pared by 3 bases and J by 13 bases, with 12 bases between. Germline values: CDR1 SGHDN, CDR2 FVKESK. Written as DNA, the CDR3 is TGTGCCAGCAGCCATACTTGGACGGGACTGTTTTTT. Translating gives CASSHTWTGLFF.

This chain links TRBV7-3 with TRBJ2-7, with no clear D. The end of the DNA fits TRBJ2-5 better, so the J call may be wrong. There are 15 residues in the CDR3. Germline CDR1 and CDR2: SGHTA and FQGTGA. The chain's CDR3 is CASSLAAIGKETQYF. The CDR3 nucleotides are TGTGCCAGCAGCTTAGCAGCTATAGGGAAAGAGACCCAGTACTTC.

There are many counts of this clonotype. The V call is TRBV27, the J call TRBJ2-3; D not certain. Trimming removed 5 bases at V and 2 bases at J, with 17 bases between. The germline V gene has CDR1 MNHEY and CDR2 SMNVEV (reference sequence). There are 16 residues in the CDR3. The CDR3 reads CASSPSIGKSTDTQYF. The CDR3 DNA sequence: TGTGCCAGCAGTCCCTCGATCGGCAAGTCCACAGATACGCAGTATTTT.

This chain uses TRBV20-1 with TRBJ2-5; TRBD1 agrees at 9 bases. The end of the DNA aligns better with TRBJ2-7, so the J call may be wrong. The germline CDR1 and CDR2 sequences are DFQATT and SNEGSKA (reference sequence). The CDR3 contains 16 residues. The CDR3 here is CSARDFTTGGSYEQYF. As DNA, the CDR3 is TGCAGTGCTAGAGATTTTACGACAGGGGGGAGCTACGAGCAGTACTTC.

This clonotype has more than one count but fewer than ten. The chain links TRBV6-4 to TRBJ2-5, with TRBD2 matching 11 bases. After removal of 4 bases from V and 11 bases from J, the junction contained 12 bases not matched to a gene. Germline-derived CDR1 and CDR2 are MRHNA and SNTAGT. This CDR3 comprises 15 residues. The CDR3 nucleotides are TGTGCCAGCAGTGCTAGCGGGGGGTTCGGCAATGAGCAGTACTTC. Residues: CASSASGGFGNEQYF.

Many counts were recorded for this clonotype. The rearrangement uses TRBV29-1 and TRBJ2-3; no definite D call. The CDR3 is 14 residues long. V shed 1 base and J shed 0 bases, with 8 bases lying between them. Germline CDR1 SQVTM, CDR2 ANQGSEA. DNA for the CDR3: TGCAGCGTTGAAGTTAAATCTAGCACAGATACGCAGTATTTT. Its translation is CSVEVKSSTDTQYF.

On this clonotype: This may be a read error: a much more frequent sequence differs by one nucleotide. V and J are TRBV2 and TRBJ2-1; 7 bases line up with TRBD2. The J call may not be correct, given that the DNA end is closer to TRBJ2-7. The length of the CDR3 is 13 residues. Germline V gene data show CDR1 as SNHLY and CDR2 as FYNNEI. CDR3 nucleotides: TGTGCCAGCGCCCGGAGCGGGGCGAATGAGCAGTACTTC. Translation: CASARSGANEQYF.

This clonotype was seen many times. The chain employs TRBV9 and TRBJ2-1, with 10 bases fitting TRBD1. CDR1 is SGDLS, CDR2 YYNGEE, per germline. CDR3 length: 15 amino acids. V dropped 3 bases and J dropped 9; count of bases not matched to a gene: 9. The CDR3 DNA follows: TGTGCCAGCAGCGCCCGGACAGGGGGGACTTTTGAGCAGTTCTTC. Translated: CASSARTGGTFEQFF. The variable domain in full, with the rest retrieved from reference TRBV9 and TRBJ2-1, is DSGVTQTPKHLITATGQRVTLRCSPRSGDLSVYWYQQSLDQGLQFLIQYYNGEERAKGNILERFSAQQFPDLHSELNLSSLELGDSALYFCASSARTGGTFEQFFGPGTRLTVL.

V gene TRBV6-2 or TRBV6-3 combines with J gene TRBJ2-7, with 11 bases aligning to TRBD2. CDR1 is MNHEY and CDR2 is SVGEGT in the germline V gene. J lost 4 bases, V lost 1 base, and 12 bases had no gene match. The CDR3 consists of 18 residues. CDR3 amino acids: CASSYFTSGSSYRYEQYF. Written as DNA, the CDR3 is TGTGCCAGCAGTTACTTCACTAGCGGGAGCTCTTACAGATACGAGCAGTACTTC.

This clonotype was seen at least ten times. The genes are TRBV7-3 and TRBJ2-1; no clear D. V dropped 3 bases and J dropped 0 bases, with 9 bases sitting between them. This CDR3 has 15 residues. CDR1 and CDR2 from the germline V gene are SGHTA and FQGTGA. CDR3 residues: CASSLVMSSYNEQFF. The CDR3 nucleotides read TGTGCCAGCAGCTTGGTGATGAGCTCCTACAATGAGCAGTTCTTC.

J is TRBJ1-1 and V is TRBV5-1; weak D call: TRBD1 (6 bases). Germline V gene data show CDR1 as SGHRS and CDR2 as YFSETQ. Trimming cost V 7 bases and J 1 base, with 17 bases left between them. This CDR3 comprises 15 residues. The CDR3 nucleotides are TGCGCCAGCGCGAACTCATCCAGGGGGAACACTGAAGCTTTCTTT. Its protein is CASANSSRGNTEAFF.

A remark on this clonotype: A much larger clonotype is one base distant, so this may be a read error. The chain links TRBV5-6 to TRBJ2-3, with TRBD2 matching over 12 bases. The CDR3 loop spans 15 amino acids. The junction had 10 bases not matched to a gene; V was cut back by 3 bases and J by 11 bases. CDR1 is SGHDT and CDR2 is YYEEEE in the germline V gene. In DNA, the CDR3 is TGTGCCAGCAGCTCTGGACTAGCGGGAAAACATATGCAGTATTTT. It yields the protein CASSSGLAGKHMQYF.

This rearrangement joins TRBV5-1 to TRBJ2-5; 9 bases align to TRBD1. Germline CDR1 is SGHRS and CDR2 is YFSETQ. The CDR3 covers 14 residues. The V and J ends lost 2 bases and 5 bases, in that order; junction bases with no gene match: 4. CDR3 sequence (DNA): TGCGCCAGCAGCTTAACCGGGACAGGGGAGACCCAGTACTTC. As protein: CASSLTGTGETQYF.

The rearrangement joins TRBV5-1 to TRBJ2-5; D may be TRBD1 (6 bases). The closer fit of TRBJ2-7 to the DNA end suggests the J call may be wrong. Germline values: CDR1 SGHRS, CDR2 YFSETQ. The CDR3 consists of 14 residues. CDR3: CASSLAPDSYEQYF. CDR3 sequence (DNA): TGCGCCAGCAGCTTGGCCCCGGACAGCTACGAGCAGTACTTC.

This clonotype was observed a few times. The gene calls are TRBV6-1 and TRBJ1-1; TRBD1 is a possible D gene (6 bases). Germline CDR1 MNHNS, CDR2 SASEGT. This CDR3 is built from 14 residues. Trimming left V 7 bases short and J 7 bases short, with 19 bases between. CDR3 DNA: TGTGCCAGCAAACCGGGACAACCTAGGTTTGAAGCTTTCTTT. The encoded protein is CASKPGQPRFEAFF.

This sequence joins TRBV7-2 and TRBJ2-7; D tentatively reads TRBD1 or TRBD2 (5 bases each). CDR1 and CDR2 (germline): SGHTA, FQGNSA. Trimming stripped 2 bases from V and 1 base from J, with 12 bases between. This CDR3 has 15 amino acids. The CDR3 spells CASSLRGAGSYEQYF. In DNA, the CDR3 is TGTGCCAGCAGCTTAAGAGGGGCAGGATCCTACGAGCAGTACTTC.

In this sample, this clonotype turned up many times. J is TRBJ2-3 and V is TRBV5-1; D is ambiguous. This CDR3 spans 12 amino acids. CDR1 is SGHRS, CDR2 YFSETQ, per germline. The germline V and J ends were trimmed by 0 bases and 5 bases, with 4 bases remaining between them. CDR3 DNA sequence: TGCGCCAGCAGCTTGGACCGAGATACGCAGTATTTT. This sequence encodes CASSLDRDTQYF.

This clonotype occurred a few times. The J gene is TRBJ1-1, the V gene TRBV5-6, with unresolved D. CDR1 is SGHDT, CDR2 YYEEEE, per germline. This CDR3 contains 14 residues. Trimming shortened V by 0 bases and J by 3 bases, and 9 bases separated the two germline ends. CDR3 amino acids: CASSLGYGDTEAFF. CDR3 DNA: TGTGCCAGCAGCTTGGGATACGGGGACACTGAAGCTTTCTTT.

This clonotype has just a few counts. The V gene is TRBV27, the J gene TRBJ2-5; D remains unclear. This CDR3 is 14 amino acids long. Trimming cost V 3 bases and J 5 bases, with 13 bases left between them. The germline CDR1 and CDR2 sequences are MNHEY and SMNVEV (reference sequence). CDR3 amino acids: CASSFRGNGETQYF. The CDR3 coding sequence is TGTGCCAGCAGTTTTCGTGGGAACGGTGAGACCCAGTACTTC.